A selection of T cell receptor beta chains follows, all from one sample in a study of vaccination and CD4 T cells after COVID-19. TCRdb processed the PCR reads anew with MiXCR; each CDR3 protein has one entry. Among around 20,000 distinct CDR3 sequences, around three quarters were seen once, and the ten largest hold around 7.9%. For these TCRs, the target antigens are not known. The sequenced sample was CD4+ T cells from blood, cultured in vitro. These receptors came from a human donor who had recovered from COVID-19. Each CDR3 is given with its conserved first and last residue. The order of the fields is clone size, CDR3 length, V gene, J gene, D gene, CDR3 protein, CDR3 DNA. A D gene is named only where the DNA matches it firmly. Size is omitted from some rows. Given values are once, few, many or a class for expanded clones.

clone size: .; CDR3 length: 13; V gene: TRBV7-9; J gene: TRBJ1-3; D gene: .; CDR3 protein: CASSLVTGNTIYF; CDR3 DNA: TGTGCCAGCAGCTTGGTGACCGGAAACACCATATATTTT
clone size: .; CDR3 length: 15; V gene: TRBV21-1; J gene: TRBJ2-2; D gene: .; CDR3 protein: CASSKVKRGQGELFF; CDR3 DNA: TGTGCCAGCAGCAAAGTGAAGAGGGGGCAGGGGGAGCTGTTTTTT
clone size: .; CDR3 length: 15; V gene: TRBV21-1; J gene: TRBJ2-5; D gene: .; CDR3 protein: CASRETGIRKETQYF; CDR3 DNA: TGTGCCAGCAGGGAGACTGGGATCAGGAAAGAGACCCAGTACTTC
clone size: .; CDR3 length: 13; V gene: TRBV28; J gene: TRBJ1-1; D gene: .; CDR3 protein: CASSFRGSTEAFF; CDR3 DNA: TGTGCCAGCAGTTTTAGGGGCTCCACTGAAGCTTTCTTT
clone size: .; CDR3 length: 12; V gene: TRBV15; J gene: TRBJ2-7; D gene: .; CDR3 protein: CATGAGPYEQYF; CDR3 DNA: TGTGCCACCGGAGCTGGCCCCTACGAGCAGTACTTC
clone size: .; CDR3 length: 16; V gene: TRBV6-5; J gene: TRBJ2-2; D gene: .; CDR3 protein: CASSYTVASATGELFF; CDR3 DNA: TGTGCCAGCAGTTACACTGTGGCTAGCGCAACCGGGGAGCTGTTTTTT
clone size: .; CDR3 length: 15; V gene: TRBV11-2; J gene: TRBJ2-5; D gene: TRBD1; CDR3 protein: CASSAVGRGKETQYF; CDR3 DNA: TGTGCCAGCAGCGCCGTCGGCAGGGGGAAGGAGACCCAGTACTTC
clone size: few; CDR3 length: 14; V gene: TRBV29-1; J gene: TRBJ1-3; D gene: .; CDR3 protein: CSVDDRTAGNTIYF; CDR3 DNA: TGCAGCGTTGATGATAGGACAGCCGGAAACACCATATATTTT
clone size: few; CDR3 length: 14; V gene: TRBV29-1; J gene: TRBJ1-1; D gene: .; CDR3 protein: CSAQEQGGVTEAFF; CDR3 DNA: TGCAGCGCCCAGGAACAGGGAGGGGTCACTGAAGCTTTCTTT
clone size: .; CDR3 length: 15; V gene: TRBV2; J gene: TRBJ2-7; D gene: .; CDR3 protein: CASSELVGRGYEQYF; CDR3 DNA: TGTGCCAGCAGTGAATTGGTAGGCAGGGGCTACGAGCAGTACTTC
clone size: few; CDR3 length: 16; V gene: TRBV20-1; J gene: TRBJ2-7; D gene: TRBD2; CDR3 protein: CSATGTSGRTAYEQYF; CDR3 DNA: TGCAGTGCCACAGGGACTAGCGGGAGGACCGCCTACGAGCAGTACTTC
clone size: .; CDR3 length: 12; V gene: TRBV20-1; J gene: TRBJ2-1; D gene: .; CDR3 protein: CSEAASYNEQFF; CDR3 DNA: TGCAGTGAAGCAGCATCCTACAATGAGCAGTTCTTC
clone size: .; CDR3 length: 15; V gene: TRBV7-2; J gene: TRBJ1-2; D gene: .; CDR3 protein: CASSYRDGPKYGYTF; CDR3 DNA: TGTGCCAGCAGCTATAGGGACGGTCCCAAATATGGCTACACCTTC
clone size: .; CDR3 length: 14; V gene: TRBV11-2; J gene: TRBJ1-2; D gene: TRBD1; CDR3 protein: CASSTRQGSQGYTF; CDR3 DNA: TGTGCCAGCAGCACCCGACAGGGAAGTCAAGGCTACACCTTC
clone size: .; CDR3 length: 14; V gene: TRBV7-2; J gene: TRBJ1-1; D gene: .; CDR3 protein: CASSSPGPNTEAFF; CDR3 DNA: TGTGCCAGCAGCTCTCCGGGGCCGAACACTGAAGCTTTCTTT
clone size: .; CDR3 length: 15; V gene: TRBV11-2; J gene: TRBJ1-6; D gene: TRBD1; CDR3 protein: CASSPLSGGSSPLHF; CDR3 DNA: TGTGCCAGCAGCCCTTTGTCAGGGGGCAGTTCACCCCTCCACTTT
clone size: .; CDR3 length: 15; V gene: TRBV11-2; J gene: TRBJ1-6; D gene: .; CDR3 protein: CASSLDQGRVQALHF; CDR3 DNA: TGTGCCAGCAGCTTAGATCAGGGGCGGGTTCAGGCCCTCCACTTT
clone size: .; CDR3 length: 15; V gene: TRBV2; J gene: TRBJ1-1; D gene: .; CDR3 protein: CASSERAGTNTEAFF; CDR3 DNA: TGTGCCAGCAGTGAACGGGCAGGGACGAACACTGAAGCTTTCTTT
clone size: .; CDR3 length: 14; V gene: TRBV4-3; J gene: TRBJ1-6; D gene: .; CDR3 protein: CASSPEQGRSPLHF; CDR3 DNA: TGCGCCAGCAGCCCGGAGCAGGGAAGGTCACCCCTCCACTTT
clone size: few; CDR3 length: 13; V gene: TRBV6-5; J gene: TRBJ1-1; D gene: .; CDR3 protein: CASSWGTNTEAFF; CDR3 DNA: TGTGCCAGCAGTTGGGGGACGAACACTGAAGCTTTCTTT
clone size: .; CDR3 length: 15; V gene: TRBV4-1; J gene: TRBJ2-1; D gene: TRBD2; CDR3 protein: CASSQPSGANNEQFF; CDR3 DNA: TGCGCCAGCAGCCAACCTAGCGGGGCGAACAATGAGCAGTTCTTC
clone size: few; CDR3 length: 18; V gene: TRBV19; J gene: TRBJ2-2; D gene: .; CDR3 protein: CASTTKAVSGSRTGELFF; CDR3 DNA: TGTGCCAGTACCACTAAGGCGGTCAGCGGCTCCCGGACCGGGGAGCTGTTTTTT
clone size: .; CDR3 length: 15; V gene: TRBV20-1; J gene: TRBJ1-6; D gene: .; CDR3 protein: CSLTDQGSGNSPLHF; CDR3 DNA: TGCAGTCTGACTGACCAGGGTAGTGGTAATTCACCCCTCCACTTT
clone size: .; CDR3 length: 15; V gene: TRBV27; J gene: TRBJ1-2; D gene: .; CDR3 protein: CASSLTTLANYGYTF; CDR3 DNA: TGTGCCAGCAGTTTAACGACATTAGCTAACTATGGCTACACCTTC
clone size: .; CDR3 length: 12; V gene: TRBV11-2; J gene: TRBJ1-6; D gene: .; CDR3 protein: CASSLGVRSLHF; CDR3 DNA: TGTGCCAGCAGCTTAGGTGTCAGGTCCCTCCACTTT
clone size: .; CDR3 length: 13; V gene: TRBV20-1; J gene: TRBJ1-5; D gene: .; CDR3 protein: CSAREGYTGPQHF; CDR3 DNA: TGCAGTGCTAGGGAGGGTTACACCGGGCCCCAGCATTTT
clone size: .; CDR3 length: 16; V gene: TRBV6-2/TRBV6-3; J gene: TRBJ2-7; D gene: .; CDR3 protein: CASSYEVGPSRTEQYF; CDR3 DNA: TGTGCCAGCAGTTACGAGGTCGGGCCTAGCCGAACCGAGCAGTACTTC
clone size: .; CDR3 length: 15; V gene: TRBV20-1; J gene: TRBJ2-7; D gene: .; CDR3 protein: CSARPSAGRTYEQYF; CDR3 DNA: TGCAGTGCACGCCCCAGTGCGGGGAGGACCTACGAGCAGTACTTC
clone size: once; CDR3 length: 15; V gene: TRBV2; J gene: TRBJ1-5; D gene: .; CDR3 protein: CASSVQGTQNQPQHF; CDR3 DNA: TGTGCCAGCAGCGTGCAGGGGACCCAGAATCAGCCCCAGCATTTT
clone size: .; CDR3 length: 15; V gene: TRBV27; J gene: TRBJ2-4; D gene: .; CDR3 protein: CASSLSMGSKNIQYF; CDR3 DNA: TGTGCCAGCAGTTTATCGATGGGTAGCAAAAACATTCAGTACTTC
clone size: .; CDR3 length: 16; V gene: TRBV7-2; J gene: TRBJ2-5; D gene: .; CDR3 protein: CASSLRRTKAGETQYF; CDR3 DNA: TGTGCCAGCAGCTTGAGGAGGACTAAGGCGGGTGAGACCCAGTACTTC
clone size: .; CDR3 length: 17; V gene: TRBV27; J gene: TRBJ1-5; D gene: .; CDR3 protein: CASSLLGGAWGNQPQHF; CDR3 DNA: TGTGCCAGCAGTTTATTAGGGGGGGCCTGGGGCAATCAGCCCCAGCATTTT
clone size: few; CDR3 length: 14; V gene: TRBV7-2; J gene: TRBJ2-5; D gene: .; CDR3 protein: CASSLLVGPETQYF; CDR3 DNA: TGTGCCAGCAGCTTACTGGTGGGCCCTGAGACCCAGTACTTC
clone size: .; CDR3 length: 13; V gene: TRBV20-1; J gene: TRBJ2-3; D gene: TRBD2; CDR3 protein: CSAYPGSGAPQYF; CDR3 DNA: TGCAGTGCTTATCCGGGGAGCGGGGCTCCGCAGTATTTT
clone size: .; CDR3 length: 13; V gene: TRBV28; J gene: TRBJ1-2; D gene: .; CDR3 protein: CASVQGGDYGYTF; CDR3 DNA: TGTGCCAGCGTACAGGGCGGTGACTATGGCTACACCTTC
clone size: .; CDR3 length: 16; V gene: TRBV20-1; J gene: TRBJ1-5; D gene: .; CDR3 protein: CSARGDQGTSNQPQHF; CDR3 DNA: TGCAGTGCTAGAGGCGACCAGGGAACTAGCAATCAGCCCCAGCATTTT
clone size: .; CDR3 length: 14; V gene: TRBV6-1; J gene: TRBJ1-1; D gene: .; CDR3 protein: CASSPDRRTTEAFF; CDR3 DNA: TGTGCCAGCAGTCCCGACAGGAGGACGACTGAAGCTTTCTTT
clone size: once; CDR3 length: 13; V gene: TRBV7-9; J gene: TRBJ1-1; D gene: .; CDR3 protein: CASSEGGRTEAFF; CDR3 DNA: TGTGCCAGCAGCGAAGGCGGACGCACTGAAGCTTTCTTT
clone size: .; CDR3 length: 16; V gene: TRBV20-1; J gene: TRBJ1-4; D gene: .; CDR3 protein: CSAKTGLSSTNEKLFF; CDR3 DNA: TGCAGTGCTAAAACAGGGTTGAGTTCAACTAATGAAAAACTGTTTTTT
clone size: .; CDR3 length: 14; V gene: TRBV6-2/TRBV6-3; J gene: TRBJ1-5; D gene: .; CDR3 protein: CASSYRSEGQPQHF; CDR3 DNA: TGTGCCAGCAGTTACCGTTCCGAAGGTCAGCCCCAGCATTTT
clone size: .; CDR3 length: 16; V gene: TRBV21-1; J gene: TRBJ1-5; D gene: .; CDR3 protein: CASSTLEGGIGQPQHF; CDR3 DNA: TGTGCCAGCAGCACCCTCGAGGGGGGGATTGGACAGCCCCAGCATTTT
clone size: once; CDR3 length: 15; V gene: TRBV2; J gene: TRBJ1-5; D gene: .; CDR3 protein: CASSEEAGANQPQHF; CDR3 DNA: TGTGCCAGCAGTGAAGAGGCAGGGGCGAATCAGCCCCAGCATTTT
clone size: .; CDR3 length: 15; V gene: TRBV25-1; J gene: TRBJ1-5; D gene: .; CDR3 protein: CASSDLGTGNQPQHF; CDR3 DNA: TGTGCCAGCAGTGATTTGGGTACGGGCAATCAGCCCCAGCATTTT
clone size: .; CDR3 length: 14; V gene: TRBV19; J gene: TRBJ1-5; D gene: .; CDR3 protein: CASSGRGGNQPQHF; CDR3 DNA: TGTGCCAGTAGTGGGCGGGGGGGCAATCAGCCCCAGCATTTT
clone size: few; CDR3 length: 16; V gene: TRBV7-8; J gene: TRBJ2-2; D gene: .; CDR3 protein: CASSLADRVRGGELFF; CDR3 DNA: TGTGCCAGCAGCCTAGCGGACAGGGTACGAGGCGGGGAGCTGTTTTTT
clone size: .; CDR3 length: 15; V gene: TRBV24-1; J gene: TRBJ2-3; D gene: TRBD2; CDR3 protein: CATSDPGTSLATQYF; CDR3 DNA: TGTGCCACCAGTGATCCGGGGACTAGTCTTGCTACGCAGTATTTT
clone size: .; CDR3 length: 17; V gene: TRBV20-1; J gene: TRBJ2-1; D gene: TRBD2; CDR3 protein: CSARVGGWGLAGDEQFF; CDR3 DNA: TGCAGTGCTAGAGTGGGTGGCTGGGGACTAGCGGGAGATGAGCAGTTCTTC
clone size: .; CDR3 length: 14; V gene: TRBV6-1; J gene: TRBJ1-5; D gene: .; CDR3 protein: CASRTVDSNQPQHF; CDR3 DNA: TGTGCCAGCAGAACCGTAGATAGCAATCAGCCCCAGCATTTT
clone size: few; CDR3 length: 14; V gene: TRBV12-3/TRBV12-4; J gene: TRBJ1-1; D gene: .; CDR3 protein: CASSSRVRGTEAFF; CDR3 DNA: TGTGCCAGCAGTTCCAGGGTAAGGGGCACTGAAGCTTTCTTT
clone size: once; CDR3 length: 18; V gene: TRBV11-2; J gene: TRBJ2-3; D gene: TRBD2; CDR3 protein: CASSLAVTSGRVTDTQYF; CDR3 DNA: TGTGCCAGCAGCTTAGCCGTGACTAGCGGGAGGGTTACAGATACGCAGTATTTT
clone size: .; CDR3 length: 12; V gene: TRBV20-1; J gene: TRBJ1-2; D gene: .; CDR3 protein: CSATRTARGYTF; CDR3 DNA: TGCAGTGCTACCCGGACAGCCCGAGGCTACACCTTC
clone size: few; CDR3 length: 17; V gene: TRBV24-1; J gene: TRBJ2-5; D gene: TRBD1; CDR3 protein: CATSDGGRGRLKETQYF; CDR3 DNA: TGTGCCACCAGTGATGGAGGAAGGGGGCGGTTAAAAGAGACCCAGTACTTC
clone size: .; CDR3 length: 14; V gene: TRBV6-2/TRBV6-3; J gene: TRBJ1-5; D gene: .; CDR3 protein: CASSGSGGNQPQHF; CDR3 DNA: TGTGCCAGCAGTGGCTCCGGGGGCAATCAGCCCCAGCATTTT
clone size: few; CDR3 length: 16; V gene: TRBV7-6; J gene: TRBJ1-2; D gene: TRBD1; CDR3 protein: CASSLARAGQGASYTF; CDR3 DNA: TGTGCCAGCAGCTTAGCCAGGGCGGGACAGGGGGCTAGCTACACCTTC
clone size: few; CDR3 length: 14; V gene: TRBV7-2; J gene: TRBJ1-3; D gene: .; CDR3 protein: CASSFSGTGNTIYF; CDR3 DNA: TGTGCCAGCAGCTTTTCGGGTACTGGAAACACCATATATTTT